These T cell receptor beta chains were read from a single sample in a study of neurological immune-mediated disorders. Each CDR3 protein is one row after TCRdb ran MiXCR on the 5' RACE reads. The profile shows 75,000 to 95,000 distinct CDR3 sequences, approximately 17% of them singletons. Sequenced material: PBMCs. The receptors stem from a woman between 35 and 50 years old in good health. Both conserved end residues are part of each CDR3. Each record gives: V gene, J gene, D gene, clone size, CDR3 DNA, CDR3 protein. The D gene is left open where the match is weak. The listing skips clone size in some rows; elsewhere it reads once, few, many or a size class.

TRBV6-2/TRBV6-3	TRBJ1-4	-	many	TGTGCCAGCAGTTCTCGGACGGATTCAACTAATGAAAAACTGTTTTTT	CASSSRTDSTNEKLFF
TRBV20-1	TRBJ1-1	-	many	TGCAGTGCTAGAGGGCCCAGGAACAATGAAGCTTTCTTT	CSARGPRNNEAFF
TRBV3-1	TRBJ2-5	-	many	TGTGCCAGCAGCCAAGTAGGTCCTAACCAAGAGACCCAGTACTTC	CASSQVGPNQETQYF
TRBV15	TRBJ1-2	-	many	TGTGCCACCAGCAGAGATTCCGGGGGAAGATATGGCTACACCTTC	CATSRDSGGRYGYTF
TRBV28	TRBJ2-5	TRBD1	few	TGTGCCAGCACGCCCCTCGGGACAGAACAAGAGACCCAGTACTTC	CASTPLGTEQETQYF
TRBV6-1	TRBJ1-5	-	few	TGTGCCAGCAGGGGTCTCGAAGGCAATCAGCCCCAGCATTTT	CASRGLEGNQPQHF
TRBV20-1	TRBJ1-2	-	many	TGCAGTGCTAGAGGAGGGCAGGGTGGCGGCTACACCTTC	CSARGGQGGGYTF
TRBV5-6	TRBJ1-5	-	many	TGTGCCAGCAGCAAAAGGGACCAGCCCCAGCATTTT	CASSKRDQPQHF
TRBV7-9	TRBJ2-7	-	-	TGTGCCAGCAGCTTAGGACGGAACTACGAGCAGTACTTC	CASSLGRNYEQYF
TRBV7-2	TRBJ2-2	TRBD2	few	TGTGCCAGCTCCCTTTGGGGGGGACCGAACACCGGGGAGCTGTTTTTT	CASSLWGGPNTGELFF
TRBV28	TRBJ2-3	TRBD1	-	TGTGCCAGCGCCTCCAGGGACAGGGACACAGCCCCTGCAGATACGCAGTATTTT	CASASRDRDTAPADTQYF
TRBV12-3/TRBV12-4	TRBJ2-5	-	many	TGTGCCAGCAGTTTAAAGGGGGGACACCAAGAGACCCAGTACTTC	CASSLKGGHQETQYF